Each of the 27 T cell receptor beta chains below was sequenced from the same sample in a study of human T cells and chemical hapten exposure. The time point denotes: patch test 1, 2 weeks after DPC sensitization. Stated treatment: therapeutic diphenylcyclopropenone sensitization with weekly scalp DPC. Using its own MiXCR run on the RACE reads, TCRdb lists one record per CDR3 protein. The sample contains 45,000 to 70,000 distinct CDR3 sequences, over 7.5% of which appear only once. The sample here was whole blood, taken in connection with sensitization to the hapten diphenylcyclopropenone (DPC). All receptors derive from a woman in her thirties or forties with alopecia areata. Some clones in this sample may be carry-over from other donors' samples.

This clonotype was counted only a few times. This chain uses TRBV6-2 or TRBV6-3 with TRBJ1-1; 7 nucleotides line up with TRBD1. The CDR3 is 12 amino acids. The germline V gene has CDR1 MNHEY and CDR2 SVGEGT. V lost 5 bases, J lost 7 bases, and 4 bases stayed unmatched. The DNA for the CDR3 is TGTGCCAGCAGTCGGACAGGATTTGAAGCTTTCTTT. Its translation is CASSRTGFEAFF.

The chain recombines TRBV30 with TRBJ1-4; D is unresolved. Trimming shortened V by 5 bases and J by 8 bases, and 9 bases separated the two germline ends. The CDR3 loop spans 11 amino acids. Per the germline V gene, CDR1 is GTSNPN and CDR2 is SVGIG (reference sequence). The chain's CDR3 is CAWGRKEKLFF. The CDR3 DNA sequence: TGTGCCTGGGGAAGGAAGGAAAAACTGTTTTTT. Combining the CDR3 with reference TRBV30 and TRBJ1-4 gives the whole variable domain SQTIHQWPATLVQPVGSPLSLECTVEGTSNPNLYWYRQAAGRGLQLLFYSVGIGQISSEVPQNLSASRPQDRQFILSSKKLLLSDSGFYLCAWGRKEKLFFGSGTQLSVL.

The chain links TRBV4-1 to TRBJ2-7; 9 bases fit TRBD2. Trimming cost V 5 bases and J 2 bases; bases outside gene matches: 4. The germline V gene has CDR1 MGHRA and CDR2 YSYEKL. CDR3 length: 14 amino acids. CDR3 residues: CASSVGTSTYEQYF. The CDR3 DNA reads TGCGCCAGCAGCGTCGGGACTAGCACCTACGAGCAGTACTTC.

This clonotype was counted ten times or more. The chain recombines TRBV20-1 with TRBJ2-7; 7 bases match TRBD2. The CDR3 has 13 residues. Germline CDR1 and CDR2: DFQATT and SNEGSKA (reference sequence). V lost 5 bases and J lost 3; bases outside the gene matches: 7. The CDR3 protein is CSAPHPGGYEQYF. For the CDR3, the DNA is TGCAGTGCTCCTCATCCGGGGGGCTACGAGCAGTACTTC.

The DNA of the CDR3 is TGTGCCAGCAGCTTGGCCGACGGGGTGACCCAGTACTTC. Amino acids: CASSLADGVTQYF. V usage is TRBV5-4 and J usage is TRBJ2-5, with D possibly being TRBD2 (5 bases). Germline V gene data show CDR1 as SGHNT and CDR2 as YYREEE (reference sequence). V lost 0 bases and J lost 7, with 10 bases in between. The CDR3 totals 13 residues.

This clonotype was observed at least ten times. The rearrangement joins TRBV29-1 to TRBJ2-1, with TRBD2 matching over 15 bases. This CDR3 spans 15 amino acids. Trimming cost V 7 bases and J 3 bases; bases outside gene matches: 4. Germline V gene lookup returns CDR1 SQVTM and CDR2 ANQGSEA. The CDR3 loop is CSAPGLAGGYNEQFF. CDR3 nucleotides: TGCAGCGCCCCGGGACTAGCGGGGGGCTACAATGAGCAGTTCTTC.

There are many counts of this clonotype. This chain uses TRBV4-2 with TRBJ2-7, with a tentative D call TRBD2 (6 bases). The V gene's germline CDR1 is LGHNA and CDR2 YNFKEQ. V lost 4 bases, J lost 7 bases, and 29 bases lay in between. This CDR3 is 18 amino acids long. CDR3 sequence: CASSPRRGAASSRGEQYF. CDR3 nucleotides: TGTGCCAGCAGCCCCCGCCGCGGGGCGGCTAGCAGTCGTGGGGAGCAGTACTTC.

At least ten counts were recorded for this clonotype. The CDR3 is CASSEVQGGTGELFF. In nucleotides, the CDR3 is TGTGCCAGCAGTGAAGTGCAGGGGGGCACCGGGGAGCTGTTTTTT. The rearrangement links TRBV6-1 to TRBJ2-2; D is possibly TRBD1 (7 bases). Deletions cut 1 base from V and 4 bases from J, with 10 bases between. The CDR3 spans 15 residues. Germline V CDR1 and CDR2: MNHNS, SASEGT.

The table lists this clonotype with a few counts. CDR3 in amino acids: CASSQVWGASTGELFF. The DNA of the CDR3 is TGTGCCAGCAGCCAAGTTTGGGGGGCGAGCACCGGGGAGCTGTTTTTT. The chain recombines TRBV14 with TRBJ2-2; D may correspond to TRBD1 or TRBD2 (6 bases each). Germline V CDR1 and CDR2: SGHDN, FVKESK. This CDR3 has 16 amino acids. The V and J ends lost 1 base and 4 bases respectively, with 13 bases between them.

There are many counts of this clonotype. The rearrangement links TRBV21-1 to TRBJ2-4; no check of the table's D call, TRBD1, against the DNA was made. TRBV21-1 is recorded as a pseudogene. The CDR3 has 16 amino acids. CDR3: CASSTRQGPAKNIQYF. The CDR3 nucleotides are TGTGCCAGCAGCACCCGACAGGGCCCAGCCAAAAACATTCAGTACTTC.

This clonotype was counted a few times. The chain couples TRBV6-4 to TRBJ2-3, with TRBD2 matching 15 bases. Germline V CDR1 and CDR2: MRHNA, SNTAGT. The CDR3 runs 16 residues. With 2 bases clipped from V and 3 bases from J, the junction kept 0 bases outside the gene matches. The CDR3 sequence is CASSDGTSGGTDTQYF. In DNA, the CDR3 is TGTGCCAGCAGTGACGGGACTAGCGGGGGGACAGATACGCAGTATTTT.

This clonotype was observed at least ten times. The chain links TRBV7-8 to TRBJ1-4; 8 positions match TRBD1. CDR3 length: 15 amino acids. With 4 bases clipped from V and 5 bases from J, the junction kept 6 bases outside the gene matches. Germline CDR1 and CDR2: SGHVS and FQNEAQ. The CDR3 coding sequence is TGTGCCAGCAGCTCAGACAGGGGCAGGAATGAAAAACTGTTTTTT. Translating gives CASSSDRGRNEKLFF.

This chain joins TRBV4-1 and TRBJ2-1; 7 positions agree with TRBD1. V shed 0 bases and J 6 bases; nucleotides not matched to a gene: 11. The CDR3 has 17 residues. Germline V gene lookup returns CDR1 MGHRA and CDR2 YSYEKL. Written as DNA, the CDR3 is TGCGCCAGCAGCCAAGATTCGATCAGGAACAGGGGCAATGAGCAGTTCTTC. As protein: CASSQDSIRNRGNEQFF.

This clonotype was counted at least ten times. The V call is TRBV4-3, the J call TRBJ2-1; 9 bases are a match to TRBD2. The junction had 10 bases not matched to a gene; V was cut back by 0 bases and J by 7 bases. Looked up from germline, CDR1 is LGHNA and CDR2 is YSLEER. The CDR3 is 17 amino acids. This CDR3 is CASSQDPQAGGVNEQFF. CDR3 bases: TGCGCCAGCAGCCAAGACCCACAAGCGGGGGGCGTAAATGAGCAGTTCTTC.

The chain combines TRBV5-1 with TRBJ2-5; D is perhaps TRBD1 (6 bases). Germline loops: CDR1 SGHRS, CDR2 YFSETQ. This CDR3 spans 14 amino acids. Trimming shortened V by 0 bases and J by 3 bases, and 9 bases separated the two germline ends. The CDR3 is CASSLGTAEETQYF. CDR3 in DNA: TGCGCCAGCAGCTTGGGGACAGCCGAAGAGACCCAGTACTTC.

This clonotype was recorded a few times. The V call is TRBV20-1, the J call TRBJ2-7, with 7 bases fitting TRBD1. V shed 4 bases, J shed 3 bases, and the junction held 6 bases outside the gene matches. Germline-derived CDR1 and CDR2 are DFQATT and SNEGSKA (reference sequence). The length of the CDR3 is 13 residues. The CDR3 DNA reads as TGCAGTGCTACTGGACAGGCCCGCTACGAGCAGTACTTC. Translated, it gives CSATGQARYEQYF.

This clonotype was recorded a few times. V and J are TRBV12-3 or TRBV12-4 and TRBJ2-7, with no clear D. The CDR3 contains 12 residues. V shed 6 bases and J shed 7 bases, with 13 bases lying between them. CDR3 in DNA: TGTGCCAGCAGCTACGCTTCGAGGGAGCAGTACTTC. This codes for CASSYASREQYF.

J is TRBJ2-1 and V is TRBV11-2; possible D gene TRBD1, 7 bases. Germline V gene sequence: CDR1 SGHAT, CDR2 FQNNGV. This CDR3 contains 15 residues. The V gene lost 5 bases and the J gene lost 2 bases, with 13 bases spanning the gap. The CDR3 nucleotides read TGTGCCAGCAGCCTAGCGACAGGGACCTACAATGAGCAGTTCTTC. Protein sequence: CASSLATGTYNEQFF.

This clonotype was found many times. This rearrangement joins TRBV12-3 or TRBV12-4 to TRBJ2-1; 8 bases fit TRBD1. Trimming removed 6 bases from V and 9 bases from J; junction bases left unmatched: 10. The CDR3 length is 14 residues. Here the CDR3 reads CASSWTGTLGEQFF. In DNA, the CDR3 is TGTGCCAGCAGCTGGACAGGGACCCTCGGTGAGCAGTTCTTC.

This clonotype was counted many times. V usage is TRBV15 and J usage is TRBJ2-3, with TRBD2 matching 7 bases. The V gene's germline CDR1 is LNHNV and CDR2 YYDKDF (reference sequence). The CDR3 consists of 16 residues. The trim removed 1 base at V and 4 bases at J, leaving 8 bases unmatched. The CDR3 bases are TGTGCCACCAGCAGAGTGTTAACGGGGGGACCAGATACGCAGTATTTT. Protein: CATSRVLTGGPDTQYF.

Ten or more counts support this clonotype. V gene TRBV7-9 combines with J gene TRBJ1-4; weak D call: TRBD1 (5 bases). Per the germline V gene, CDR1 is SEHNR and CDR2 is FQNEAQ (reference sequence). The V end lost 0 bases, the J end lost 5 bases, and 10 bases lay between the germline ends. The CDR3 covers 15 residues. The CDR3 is CASSLAQGANEKLFF. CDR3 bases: TGTGCCAGCAGCTTAGCGCAAGGGGCGAATGAAAAACTGTTTTTT.

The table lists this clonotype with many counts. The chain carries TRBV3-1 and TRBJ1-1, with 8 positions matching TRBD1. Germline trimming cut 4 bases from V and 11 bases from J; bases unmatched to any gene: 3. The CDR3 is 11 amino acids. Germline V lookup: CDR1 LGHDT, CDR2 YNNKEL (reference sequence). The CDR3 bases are TGTGCCAGCAGCCGGCAGGGGGCGGCTTTCTTT. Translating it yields CASSRQGAAFF.

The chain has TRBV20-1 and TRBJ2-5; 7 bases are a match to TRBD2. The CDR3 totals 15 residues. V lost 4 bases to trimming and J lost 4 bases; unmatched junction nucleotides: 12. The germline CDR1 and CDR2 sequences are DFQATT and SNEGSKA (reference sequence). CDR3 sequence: CSATDERGAGETQYF. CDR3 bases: TGCAGTGCTACCGACGAGCGGGGAGCCGGAGAGACCCAGTACTTC.

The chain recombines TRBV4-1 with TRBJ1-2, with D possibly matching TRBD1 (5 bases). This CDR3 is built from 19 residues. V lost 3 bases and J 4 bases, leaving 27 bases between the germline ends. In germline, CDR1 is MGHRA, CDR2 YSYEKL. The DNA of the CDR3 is TGCGCCAGCAGCCACGAACCCCCCTCTTTGGCCAGGGATAGCTATGGCTACACCTTC. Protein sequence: CASSHEPPSLARDSYGYTF.

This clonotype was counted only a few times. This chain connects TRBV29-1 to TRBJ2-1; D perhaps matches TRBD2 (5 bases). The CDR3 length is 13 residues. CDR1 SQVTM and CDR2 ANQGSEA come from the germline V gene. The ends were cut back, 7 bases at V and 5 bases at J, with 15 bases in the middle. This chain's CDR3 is CSATRRLNNEQFF. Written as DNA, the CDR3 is TGCAGCGCTACTAGGAGACTTAACAATGAGCAGTTCTTC.

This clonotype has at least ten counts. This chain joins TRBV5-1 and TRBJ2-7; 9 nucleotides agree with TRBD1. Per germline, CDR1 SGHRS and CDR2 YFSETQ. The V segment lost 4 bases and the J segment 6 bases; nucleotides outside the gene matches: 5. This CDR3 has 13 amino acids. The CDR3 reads CASSQSTGGEQYF. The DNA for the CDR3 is TGCGCCAGCAGCCAATCGACAGGGGGCGAGCAGTACTTC.

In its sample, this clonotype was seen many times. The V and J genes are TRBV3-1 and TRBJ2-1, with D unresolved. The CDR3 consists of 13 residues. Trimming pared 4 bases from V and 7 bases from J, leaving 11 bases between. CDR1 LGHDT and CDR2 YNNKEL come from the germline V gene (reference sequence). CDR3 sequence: CASSRVRSNEQFF. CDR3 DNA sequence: TGTGCCAGCAGCCGTGTGAGGTCGAATGAGCAGTTCTTC.